Detailed here is one T cell receptor beta chain. Its antigen is still unknown. No base-level quality is on record; no much larger clone is a single base apart. This specimen's time point label, per the study, means: about 28 days (+/-7) after the second vaccine dose. AZD1222 recipients given second doses at about 4 weeks or at about 12 weeks were pooled, since spike-specific TCR depth and breadth were not found to differ between the two schedules. Vaccinee samples were obtained from the UK trials COV001 and COV002, which included a single-blind randomized controlled phase 2/3 trial of AZD1222 (ChAdOx1 nCoV-19) in healthy adults. For TCRbeta chain sequencing, PBMC samples from trial participants were taken at day 0 and at day 28 after the second dose. This record belongs to a study of T cell responses to AZD1222 COVID-19 vaccine (dated by TCRdb to about 2021). General notes on the study: TCR sequencing covered more than 230 trial participants: 200 to 220 given two doses of AZD1222 and 26 given two doses of MenACWY control vaccine. Trial participants were enrolled into age subgroups of 18-55, 56-69 and 70-plus years, which contained about 150, 27 and 61 TCR-sequenced participants, respectively.

What the work shows at the level of the full study, not this receptor alone: Participants were mostly white British and included more females than males, and it was suggested by the authors that clonal diversity may have been underestimated. In the small 56-69-year group, the increase in depth fell short of significance, most likely because of low power. Because no samples from the day 14 peak response were available, repertoires could be characterized only after the peak T cell response. Nearly half of unique spike-specific TCRs reportedly recognized epitopes outside regions mutated in the B.1.351 and B.1.1.7 variants. The whole spike protein was spanned by vaccine-associated CD4 TCRs, and dominant responses were seen in regions 160-218 and 743-854. Conclusions about previously exposed vaccinees are limited, since just a handful of AZD1222 recipients were seropositive for SARS-CoV-2 at baseline. After two AZD1222 doses, spike-specific TCR breadth and depth were significantly higher than at day 0 and than in MenACWY recipients.

V and J are truncated by 4 bases and 2 bases respectively, leaving an intervening sequence of 10 bases. Inclusive of the bounding cysteine and phenylalanine, the CDR3 is 15 residues long. This entry keeps only the CDR3 DNA: 45 bases, framed from base 1. CDR1 and CDR2, looked up from the germline V gene (reference sequence), are SGHNT and YYREEE. The CDR3 regions of human TCRbeta chains were analyzed by immunosequencing. The paper's processing steps were these. Repertoire TCRs were checked for matches against a reference library of SARS-CoV-2-specific TCRs that had been generated using the MIRA antigen-specificity platform. Breadth was defined as the fraction of unique TCRs that were SARS-CoV-2-associated, and depth was defined as the fraction of total T cells that were SARS-CoV-2-associated. Using the MIRA data, each spike-specific TCR was mapped to the spike region that the TCR reacts to and placed in a CD4 or CD8 class. Log10-transformed breadth and depth values were compared by one-way ANOVA with Sidak's multiple comparisons tests. TCRdb took this table from immuneACCESS and kept in-frame rearrangements with V and J called. Such tables lack part of the clones; where checked against another copy, unresolved V genes explain under half of the gap, and the rest is unexplained. The DNA was the basis for D and trimming; V, J and clone size are from that table. This sample comprises some 120,000 clones, around 93% of them detected only once. Roughly 7.9% of the sample is in the top ten clones.

The source is an adult who received the AZD1222 COVID-19 vaccine. The receptor chain draws on TRBV5-4 and TRBJ1-6; the best D guess is TRBD1, with 5 bases matching. Sequenced material: peripheral blood, taken 28 days after the second AZD1222 dose. The DNA is as follows: TGTGCCAGCAGCAAAGACAGTCCCTATAATTCACCCCTCCACTTT. This is translated as CASSKDSPYNSPLHF.